Shown below are 26 T cell receptor beta chains from a single sample sequenced in a study of CD8+CD57+ T cells in acquired aplastic anemia. Genomic DNA was employed as the template in profiling TCR beta VDJ and CDR3. Via MiXCR, TCRdb re-called the reads, giving one row per CDR3 protein. The table includes around 180,000 distinct CDR3 sequences, 64% detected once. Sequencing was done on a sample of sorted CD4+, CD8+, or CD8+CD57+ T cells (not recorded which) from PBMCs. The receptors come from a human donor with severe aplastic anemia or a healthy control (not recorded which).

This sequence joins TRBV29-1 and TRBJ1-1; 7 bases map to TRBD1. J was trimmed by 3 bases and V by 7 bases; bases with no gene match: 11. This CDR3 contains 14 residues. The germline CDR1 and CDR2 sequences are SQVTM and ANQGSEA. The CDR3 DNA sequence: TGCAGCGCCACGACAGGGTTCTCGGACACTGAAGCTTTCTTT. Protein product: CSATTGFSDTEAFF. The entire variable domain, with the rest obtained from reference TRBV29-1 and TRBJ1-1, is as follows: SAVISQKPSRDICQRGTSLTIQCQVDSQVTMMFWYRQQPGQSLTLIATANQGSEATYESGFVIDKFPISRPNLTFSTLTVSNMSPEDSSIYLCSATTGFSDTEAFFGQGTRLTVV.

V gene TRBV7-2 combines with J gene TRBJ2-5; D is perhaps TRBD1 or TRBD2 (5 bases each). Trimming removed 2 bases at V and 5 bases at J, with 12 bases between. In germline, CDR1 is SGHTA, CDR2 FQGNSA. The CDR3 has 14 residues. Here the CDR3 DNA reads TGTGCCAGCAGCTTAAGAGGGGACGGGGAGACCCAGTACTTC. Its translation: CASSLRGDGETQYF.

This clonotype has a single count. This chain joins TRBV7-9 and TRBJ2-1, with TRBD2 matching over 10 bases. CDR1 and CDR2 (germline): SEHNR, FQNEAQ (reference sequence). Trimming removed 8 bases from V and 1 base from J; junction bases left unmatched: 5. CDR3 length equals 15 residues. CDR3 nucleotides: TGTGCCAGCGTACTAGCGGGGTGGTCCTACAATGAGCAGTTCTTC. This encodes CASVLAGWSYNEQFF. The complete variable domain, with remaining parts taken from reference TRBV7-9 and TRBJ2-1, reads DTGVSQNPRHKITKRGQNVTFRCDPISEHNRLYWYRQTLGQGPEFLTYFQNEAQLEKSRLLSDRFSAERPKGSFSTLEIQRTEQGDSAMYLCASVLAGWSYNEQFFGPGTRLTVL.

V usage is TRBV27 and J usage is TRBJ2-2; no reliable D call. The CDR3 is 11 amino acids. Germline-derived CDR1 and CDR2 are MNHEY and SMNVEV (reference sequence). Trimming took 3 bases from V and 7 from J, leaving 3 bases between them. Here the CDR3 reads CASSFLGELFF. CDR3 in DNA: TGTGCCAGCAGTTTTCTCGGGGAGCTGTTTTTT.

The chain carries TRBV20-1 and TRBJ2-7; 11 nucleotides match TRBD2. After removal of 7 bases from V and 4 bases from J, the junction contained 9 bases not matched to a gene. CDR1 and CDR2 (germline): DFQATT, SNEGSKA (reference sequence). The CDR3 length is 14 residues. The CDR3 here is CSVVLAGAGYEQYF. The CDR3 coding sequence is TGCAGTGTCGTACTAGCGGGGGCGGGTTACGAGCAGTACTTC.

This clonotype was counted ten times or more. V and J are TRBV27 and TRBJ2-1; no clear D. CDR3 length equals 14 residues. The V gene lost 0 bases and the J gene lost 5 bases, with 8 bases spanning the gap. Germline lookup yields CDR1 MNHEY and CDR2 SMNVEV (reference sequence). The CDR3 DNA reads as TGTGCCAGCAGTTTATCGCCACCAAACAATGAGCAGTTCTTC. The encoded protein is CASSLSPPNNEQFF.

This clonotype was counted ten times or more. The chain couples TRBV4-3 to TRBJ2-7; D possibly corresponds to TRBD2 (6 bases). The CDR3 contains 14 residues. Trimming took off 1 base at V and 7 bases at J, with 14 bases between the two ends. Germline lookup yields CDR1 LGHNA and CDR2 YSLEER. CDR3 amino acids: CASSQAWRGWEQYF. The CDR3 DNA sequence: TGCGCCAGCAGCCAAGCCTGGAGGGGCTGGGAGCAGTACTTC.

This chain connects TRBV29-1 to TRBJ2-7, with D tentatively TRBD1 (7 bases). This CDR3 region has 13 residues. Looked up from germline, CDR1 is SQVTM and CDR2 is ANQGSEA. The CDR3 sequence is CQQEQGGGYEQYF. The DNA for the CDR3 is TGCCAGCAGGAGCAGGGGGGAGGTTACGAGCAGTACTTC.

The table lists this clonotype with a count of one. Mismatch with germline at one junction end may stem from a read error. In DNA, the CDR3 is TGTACCAGCAGCCACGGTCGACTAGCGGGGTATGAGCAGTTCTTC. This translates into CTSSHGRLAGYEQFF. The rearrangement joins TRBV7-6 to TRBJ2-1, with 11 positions matching TRBD2. The CDR3 contains 15 residues. Germline V gene data show CDR1 as SGHVS and CDR2 as FNYEAQ.

Many counts were recorded for this clonotype. This chain uses TRBV6-5 with TRBJ2-1, with D possibly matching TRBD2 (6 bases). This CDR3 has 14 amino acids. Trimming pared 6 bases from V and 6 bases from J, leaving 15 bases between. Germline V gene sequence: CDR1 MNHEY, CDR2 SVGAGI. DNA of the CDR3: TGTGCCAGCAGACCCCGAATGGGGGGCAATGAGCAGTTCTTC. This codes for CASRPRMGGNEQFF.

As regards this clonotype: As the CDR3 is not closed by the conserved phenylalanine or tryptophan, this likely results from a read error. The chain combines TRBV7-2 with TRBJ2-7, with TRBD1 as a possible D gene (5 bases). This CDR3 is built from 15 residues. Germline V gene data show CDR1 as SGHTA and CDR2 as FQGNSA. V shed 5 bases and J shed 5 bases, with 19 bases lying between them. This chain's CDR3 is CASSPLGQGENEQYL. The CDR3 region has the DNA TGTGCCAGCAGCCCACTGGGGCAGGGTGAAAACGAGCAGTACCTC.

V is TRBV7-9 and J is TRBJ1-6; D is undetermined. CDR1 and CDR2 from the germline V gene are SEHNR and FQNEAQ (reference sequence). The CDR3 covers 13 residues. The V end lost 5 bases, the J end lost 10 bases, and 12 bases lay between the germline ends. For the CDR3, the DNA is TGTGCCAGCAGCCTACTTTCAGGATCACCCCTCCACTTT. Translating it yields CASSLLSGSPLHF.

The CDR3 region is CASSGRGPYNEQFF. CDR3 coding DNA: TGTGCCAGCAGTGGCCGGGGGCCCTACAATGAGCAGTTCTTC. The rearrangement joins TRBV25-1 to TRBJ2-1; D could derive from TRBD1 or TRBD2 (6 bases each). The CDR3 has 14 residues. V lost 4 bases and J 2 bases, leaving 9 bases between the germline ends. Germline V lookup: CDR1 MGHDK, CDR2 SYGVNS.

The genes are TRBV7-2 and TRBJ2-7, with D possibly being TRBD2 (6 bases). CDR1 is SGHTA and CDR2 is FQGNSA in the germline V gene. The V end lost 1 base, the J end lost 6 bases, and 10 bases lay between the germline ends. CDR3 length equals 13 residues. CDR3 nucleotides: TGTGCCAGCAGCTTAGGACTAGTGCGCGAGCAGTACTTC. Translation gives CASSLGLVREQYF.

This clonotype was recorded once. Germline is not matched at one junction end, which may reflect a read error. This rearrangement joins TRBV5-1 to TRBJ2-7, with 8 bases lining up with TRBD2. This CDR3 has 15 amino acids. CDR1 SGHRS and CDR2 YFSETQ come from the germline V gene. In DNA, the CDR3 is TGCGCCAGCACCTTGGTCGGCGGGGGGCTATACGAGCAGTACTTC. Its translation: CASTLVGGGLYEQYF. Full variable domain (missing parts from reference TRBV5-1 and TRBJ2-7): KAGVTQTPRYLIKTRGQQVTLSCSPISGHRSVSWYQQTPGQGLQFLFEYFSETQRNKGNFPGRFSGRQFSNSRSEMNVSTLELGDSALYLCASTLVGGGLYEQYFGPGTRLTVT.

Ten or more counts support this clonotype. In DNA form, the CDR3 reads TGTGCCAGCAGTCCCATAGAGACTAACTATGGCTACACCTTC. Translated: CASSPIETNYGYTF. The chain combines TRBV12-3 or TRBV12-4 with TRBJ1-2, with unresolved D. The CDR3 spans 14 residues. Trimming took off 5 bases at V and 0 bases at J, with 10 bases between the two ends.

The chain is built from TRBV24-1 and TRBJ2-5; either TRBD1 or TRBD2 may fit D (5 bases each). The CDR3 runs 15 residues. Germline lookup yields CDR1 KGHDR and CDR2 SFDVKD. V was clipped by 3 bases and J by 2 bases, with 12 bases between them. The CDR3 bases are TGTGCCACCAGTGATGCCGGGGCCAGGCAAGAGACCCAGTACTTC. Residues: CATSDAGARQETQYF.

This clonotype was recorded many times. This chain joins TRBV15 and TRBJ2-3; D may be TRBD2 (5 bases). V lost 1 base and J 1 base, leaving 6 bases between the germline ends. Germline V CDR1 and CDR2: LNHNV, YYDKDF (reference sequence). The length of the CDR3 is 14 residues. The CDR3, as DNA: TGTGCCACCAGCAGAGTCGGGGGCACAGATACGCAGTATTTT. It translates to CATSRVGGTDTQYF.

The chain recombines TRBV19 with TRBJ2-1, with D uncertain. The V end lost 0 bases, the J end lost 8 bases, and 14 bases lay between the germline ends. Germline V gene sequence: CDR1 LNHDA, CDR2 SQIVND (reference sequence). CDR3 length: 15 residues. CDR3 residues: CASSIDGAVSYEQFF. For the CDR3, the DNA is TGTGCCAGTAGTATAGATGGTGCAGTTTCGTATGAGCAGTTCTTC.

The chain joins TRBV19 to TRBJ1-6; D is unclear. The CDR3 runs to 15 residues. The V gene lost 5 bases and the J gene lost 11 bases, with 19 bases spanning the gap. Per germline, CDR1 LNHDA and CDR2 SQIVND (reference sequence). CDR3 loop: CASSVQDGTPPPLHF. Here the CDR3 DNA reads TGTGCCAGTAGTGTTCAGGATGGAACTCCCCCACCCCTCCACTTT.

This clonotype was counted many times. DNA for the CDR3: TGTGCCAGCAGCTCCCGGGACAGCGCCTACAATGAGCAGTTCTTC. The encoded protein is CASSSRDSAYNEQFF. V gene TRBV7-9 combines with J gene TRBJ2-1; 7 bases fit TRBD1. The CDR3 totals 15 residues. The germline V gene has CDR1 SEHNR and CDR2 FQNEAQ (reference sequence). Losses at the gene ends were 4 bases for V and 2 bases for J; bases not matched to a gene: 5.

The CDR3 nucleotides read TGCAGCGGTACTATGGGTTTGGAAACCTATGGCTACACCTTC. Translated, it gives CSGTMGLETYGYTF. This sequence joins TRBV29-1 and TRBJ1-2, with no clear D. The germline gives CDR1 SQVTM, CDR2 ANQGSEA. V was cut by 7 bases and J by 4 bases, with 19 bases left in between. CDR3 length: 14 amino acids. The complete variable domain, with remaining parts taken from reference TRBV29-1 and TRBJ1-2, reads SAVISQKPSRDICQRGTSLTIQCQVDSQVTMMFWYRQQPGQSLTLIATANQGSEATYESGFVIDKFPISRPNLTFSTLTVSNMSPEDSSIYLCSGTMGLETYGYTFGSGTRLTVV.

This clonotype was recorded many times. The chain uses TRBV19 and TRBJ1-6; D call uncertain. Germline values: CDR1 LNHDA, CDR2 SQIVND (reference sequence). V lost 4 bases, J lost 5 bases, and 6 bases lay in between. This CDR3 comprises 13 residues. In DNA, the CDR3 is TGTGCCAGTAGTACCACCGATAATTCACCCCTCCACTTT. Encoded protein: CASSTTDNSPLHF.

J is TRBJ2-7 and V is TRBV29-1; tentatively, D is TRBD1 or TRBD2 (5 bases each). The germline CDR1 and CDR2 sequences are SQVTM and ANQGSEA. The CDR3 loop spans 14 amino acids. V lost 8 bases to trimming and J lost 7 bases, with 24 bases between them. CDR3 nucleotide sequence: TGCAGCTACACCCGGGACCTGGGGCCGGTTGAGCAGTACTTC. This gives the protein CSYTRDLGPVEQYF.

The gene calls are TRBV7-3 and TRBJ1-4; TRBD1 aligns across 8 bases. After removal of 5 bases from V and 6 bases from J, the junction contained 11 bases not matched to a gene. Germline CDR1 is SGHTA and CDR2 is FQGTGA. This CDR3 region has 16 residues. Written as DNA, the CDR3 is TGTGCCAGCAGCCTTAAAATTCTACAGGGGGATGAAAAACTGTTTTTT. This gives the protein CASSLKILQGDEKLFF.

As regards this clonotype: Mismatch with germline at one junction end may stem from a read error. J is TRBJ1-1 and V is TRBV24-1, with D uncertain. Germline assignment: CDR1 KGHDR and CDR2 SFDVKD. The CDR3 spans 12 residues. In DNA, the CDR3 is TGCGCCACCAGTGATCTTGGCACTGAAGCTTTCTTT. Translated, it gives CATSDLGTEAFF.